Presented here are 4 T cell receptor beta chains from one specimen sequenced in a study of T-cell memory formation after mild COVID-19. TCRdb fed the 5' RACE reads into MiXCR, producing one record per CDR3 protein. The sample includes about 340,000 distinct CDR3 sequences, 20% to 25% of them seen just once. The specimen sequenced was PBMCs or a T cell subset sorted from them (not recorded which). The origin of the receptors is a man between 18 and 35 years old who had mild COVID-19 (a few samples of this study predate the infection). Cell type and time point are not known.

This clonotype was recorded many times. This chain links TRBV7-2 with TRBJ1-2; no firm D call. Germline V gene data show CDR1 as SGHTA and CDR2 as FQGNSA. The length of the CDR3 is 12 residues. Deletions cut 2 bases from V and 8 bases from J, with 9 bases between. The CDR3 region has the DNA TGTGCCAGCAGCTTACTTCCTTGGGGCTACACCTTC. Protein: CASSLLPWGYTF.

This clonotype turned up a few times. The rearrangement joins TRBV24-1 to TRBJ1-1, with D hard to call. Looked up from germline, CDR1 is KGHDR and CDR2 is SFDVKD. V dropped 3 bases and J dropped 11 bases, with 9 bases sitting between them. The CDR3 loop spans 11 amino acids. The CDR3 sequence: CATSDGIAAFF. In DNA form, the CDR3 reads TGTGCCACCAGTGATGGTATAGCGGCTTTCTTT.

Many counts were recorded for this clonotype. This rearrangement joins TRBV27 to TRBJ2-7, with TRBD2 identical over 11 bases. The V segment lost 8 bases and the J segment 0 bases; nucleotides outside the gene matches: 9. Germline V gene sequence: CDR1 MNHEY, CDR2 SMNVEV (reference sequence). This CDR3 is built from 16 residues. CDR3 sequence: CASASGLAGGSYEQYV. Here the CDR3 DNA reads TGTGCCAGCGCATCCGGGCTAGCGGGGGGCTCCTACGAGCAGTACGTC.

This clonotype came up once. The gene calls are TRBV5-8 and TRBJ2-6; D ambiguous. CDR1 is SGHTS, CDR2 YDEGEE, per germline. Trimming removed 0 bases from V and 0 bases from J, with 7 bases in between. CDR3 length: 16 amino acids. The CDR3 loop reads CASSLGLDSGANVLTF. CDR3 sequence (DNA): TGTGCCAGCAGCTTGGGTTTGGACTCTGGGGCCAACGTCCTGACTTTC.